This passage covers 26 T cell receptor beta chains from one sample sequenced in a study of shared clonotypes between healthy human individuals. Here immunoSEQ multiplex PCR was the method, and the copy in TCRdb shows in-frame clones only, minus some. This table holds over a million clones, about 96% found once. The sequenced material came from naive CD4+ T cells sorted from blood. Subset denoted: CD45RA+ positively selected. The source of these receptors is a man younger than 40 in good health.

The rearrangement joins TRBV7-9 to TRBJ2-2; D call uncertain. Per the germline V gene, CDR1 is SEHNR and CDR2 is FQNEAQ (reference sequence). Trimming stripped 1 base from V and 6 bases from J, with 12 bases between. The CDR3 runs 15 residues. CDR3 nucleotides: TGTGCCAGCAGCTTAGGAACCAACATGGCCGGGGAGCTGTTTTTT. It translates to CASSLGTNMAGELFF.

The rearrangement uses TRBV2 and TRBJ2-7; D is perhaps TRBD1 or TRBD2 (5 bases each). The CDR3 has 14 amino acids. Germline V gene lookup returns CDR1 SNHLY and CDR2 FYNNEI. V was pared by 8 bases and J by 4 bases, with 18 bases between. CDR3 in amino acids: CASGAGTMGYEQYF. For the CDR3, the DNA is TGTGCCAGCGGGGCAGGGACGATGGGATACGAGCAGTACTTC.

The rearrangement links TRBV10-2 to TRBJ2-1; tentatively, D is TRBD1 (5 bases). The CDR3 spans 15 residues. Germline values: CDR1 WSHSY, CDR2 SAAADI. The ends were cut back, 4 bases at V and 5 bases at J, with 15 bases in the middle. The CDR3 region is CASSVSGQTDNEQFF. The CDR3 DNA is TGCGCCAGCAGTGTCTCAGGGCAAACTGACAATGAGCAGTTCTTC.

The sample holds a few counts of this clone. In the same sample, other DNA sequences code for this CDR3. The chain has TRBV9 and TRBJ1-1; D not resolved. V was shortened by 0 bases and J by 0 bases, with 3 bases between the two germline ends. This CDR3 contains 13 residues. The germline V gene encodes CDR1 SGDLS and CDR2 YYNGEE. CDR3 nucleotides: TGTGCCAGCAGCGTAGAAGTGAACACTGAAGCTTTCTTT. Protein sequence: CASSVEVNTEAFF.

The chain recombines TRBV10-3 with TRBJ2-7; 10 nucleotides align to TRBD1. This CDR3 is 15 amino acids long. Germline V gene data show CDR1 as ENHRY and CDR2 as SYGVKD. V lost 6 bases to trimming and J lost 5 bases; unmatched junction nucleotides: 10. The CDR3 nucleotides are TGTGCCATCAGCTCCATGGGACAGGGGATACACGAGCAGTACTTC. This gives the protein CAISSMGQGIHEQYF.

This clone was detected only once. The V and J genes are TRBV29-1 and TRBJ1-2; no reliable D call. Germline-derived CDR1 and CDR2 are SQVTM and ANQGSEA. V dropped 4 bases and J dropped 4 bases, with 7 bases sitting between them. The length of the CDR3 is 11 residues. The CDR3 spells CSVVGLYGYTF. The CDR3 DNA reads as TGCAGCGTTGTTGGGCTCTATGGCTACACCTTC.

V is TRBV15 and J is TRBJ1-2, with 7 bases lining up with TRBD1. The CDR3 runs 16 residues. After removal of 5 bases from V and 3 bases from J, the junction contained 12 bases not matched to a gene. Germline CDR1 and CDR2: LNHNV and YYDKDF (reference sequence). The CDR3 is CATSQRPDRVYYGYTF. In DNA form, the CDR3 reads TGTGCCACCAGCCAACGCCCTGACAGGGTCTACTATGGCTACACCTTC. The full variable domain, with the rest looked up from reference TRBV15 and TRBJ1-2, is DAMVIQNPRYQVTQFGKPVTLSCSQTLNHNVMYWYQQKSSQAPKLLFHYYDKDFNNEADTPDNFQSRRPNTSFCFLDIRSPGLGDTAMYLCATSQRPDRVYYGYTFGSGTRLTVV.

V and J are TRBV18 and TRBJ1-2; 10 bases align to TRBD1. Germline loops: CDR1 KGHSH, CDR2 LQKENI. The length of the CDR3 is 16 residues. With 5 bases clipped from V and 5 bases from J, the junction kept 11 bases outside the gene matches. The DNA of the CDR3 is TGTGCCAGCTCAAGCGTTTCCGGGACAGGGGTTTATGGCTACACCTTC. Protein sequence: CASSSVSGTGVYGYTF. The full variable domain, in which reference TRBV18 and TRBJ1-2 provide the parts outside the CDR3, is NAGVMQNPRHLVRRRGQEARLRCSPMKGHSHVYWYRQLPEEGLKFMVYLQKENIIDESGMPKERFSAEFPKEGPSILRIQQVVRGDSAAYFCASSSVSGTGVYGYTFGSGTRLTVV.

The V call is TRBV7-2, the J call TRBJ2-2; D is uncertain. The V and J ends lost 4 bases and 1 base respectively, with 10 bases between them. Germline CDR1 SGHTA, CDR2 FQGNSA. The CDR3 consists of 15 residues. The CDR3 loop is CASSSQQGNTGELFF. The CDR3 DNA sequence: TGTGCCAGCAGCTCGCAACAAGGGAACACCGGGGAGCTGTTTTTT.

V gene TRBV6-1 combines with J gene TRBJ2-4; 14 nucleotides line up with TRBD2. After removal of 5 bases from V and 7 bases from J, the junction contained 4 bases not matched to a gene. From germline, CDR1 is MNHNS and CDR2 SASEGT. The CDR3 sequence is 15 residues long. In nucleotides, the CDR3 is TGTGCCAGCAGTATCCGGACTAGCGGGAGGAACATTCAGTACTTC. This gives the protein CASSIRTSGRNIQYF.

This chain uses TRBV5-6 with TRBJ2-5; 10 bases match TRBD2. The CDR3 sequence is 16 residues long. In germline, CDR1 is SGHDT, CDR2 YYEEEE. J was trimmed by 3 bases and V by 4 bases; bases with no gene match: 9. The CDR3 here is CASSETGLAFKETQYF. In DNA, the CDR3 is TGTGCCAGCAGCGAGACGGGACTAGCGTTCAAAGAGACCCAGTACTTC.

The chain uses TRBV7-9 and TRBJ2-5, with 7 bases lining up with TRBD1. Trimming at V came to 7 bases and at J to 2 bases, leaving 10 bases not matched to a gene. This CDR3 contains 15 residues. Germline CDR1 reads SEHNR; CDR2 reads FQNEAQ (reference sequence). CDR3 nucleotides: TGTGCCAGCACCCCTCCCCCGACAGGGCAAGAGACCCAGTACTTC. As protein: CASTPPPTGQETQYF.

The chain couples TRBV18 to TRBJ1-1; 8 bases fit TRBD1. Germline V gene sequence: CDR1 KGHSH, CDR2 LQKENI. The CDR3 is made up of 13 amino acids. V trimming: 6 bases; J trimming: 10 bases; junction bases outside the gene matches: 10. This CDR3 is CASSRGQGEVAFF. The CDR3 DNA follows: TGTGCCAGCTCCCGTGGACAGGGCGAAGTAGCTTTCTTT. Using reference TRBV18 and TRBJ1-1 for the parts outside the CDR3, the full variable domain is NAGVMQNPRHLVRRRGQEARLRCSPMKGHSHVYWYRQLPEEGLKFMVYLQKENIIDESGMPKERFSAEFPKEGPSILRIQQVVRGDSAAYFCASSRGQGEVAFFGQGTRLTVV.

V gene TRBV5-1 combines with J gene TRBJ2-2; 10 positions agree with TRBD1. V dropped 4 bases and J dropped 5; count of bases not matched to a gene: 14. CDR3 length: 18 residues. Germline-derived CDR1 and CDR2 are SGHRS and YFSETQ. The DNA of the CDR3 is TGCGCCAGCAGCCTAGAACATCGGACAGGGGGTTTAACCGGGGAGCTGTTTTTT. Residues: CASSLEHRTGGLTGELFF.

The CDR3 sequence is CASSLSGHYEQYF. The CDR3 coding sequence is TGCGCCAGCAGCTTGTCGGGCCACTACGAGCAGTACTTC. The rearrangement uses TRBV5-1 and TRBJ2-7; no clear D gene. Per the germline V gene, CDR1 is SGHRS and CDR2 is YFSETQ. CDR3 length: 13 residues. V was pared by 1 base and J by 3 bases, with 8 bases between.

The gene calls are TRBV28 and TRBJ2-7; 12 positions agree with TRBD2. The CDR3 has 15 residues. The trim removed 5 bases at V and 6 bases at J, leaving 8 bases unmatched. Germline V lookup: CDR1 MDHEN, CDR2 SYDVKM. The CDR3 DNA is TGTGCCAGCAGTCCTCCACTAGCGGGAGGAACCGAGCAGTACTTC. Translation gives CASSPPLAGGTEQYF.

The gene calls are TRBV18 and TRBJ2-5, with unresolved D. Germline V gene sequence: CDR1 KGHSH, CDR2 LQKENI. CDR3 length equals 13 residues. V gave up 2 bases and J gave up 3 bases, with 7 bases separating them. The DNA for the CDR3 is TGTGCCAGCTCACCATGGGGTAAAGAGACCCAGTACTTC. Translating gives CASSPWGKETQYF.

J is TRBJ2-3 and V is TRBV19; 10 nucleotides agree with TRBD1. Germline values: CDR1 LNHDA, CDR2 SQIVND (reference sequence). J lost 6 bases, V lost 5 bases, and 8 bases had no gene match. This CDR3 region has 15 residues. The CDR3 region is CASSSDRGEGDTQYF. The DNA of the CDR3 is TGTGCCAGTAGTTCGGACAGGGGGGAGGGGGATACGCAGTATTTT.

The chain links TRBV19 to TRBJ2-1; D may be TRBD1 (7 bases). The V and J ends lost 3 bases and 3 bases respectively, with 15 bases between them. There are 16 residues in the CDR3. Germline CDR1 reads LNHDA; CDR2 reads SQIVND (reference sequence). The DNA for the CDR3 is TGTGCCAGTAGTATCTCGGCGGGACAGTTCTACAATGAGCAGTTCTTC. Its protein is CASSISAGQFYNEQFF.

Notes on this clone: Other DNA sequences within the sample encode an identical CDR3. The chain recombines TRBV29-1 with TRBJ1-1; D possibly corresponds to TRBD1 (5 bases). Trimming left V 5 bases short and J 0 bases short, with 10 bases between. CDR1 SQVTM and CDR2 ANQGSEA come from the germline V gene. The CDR3 runs to 13 residues. CDR3 in DNA: TGCAGCGTTAGGGGAGTTATGAACACTGAAGCTTTCTTT. This translates into CSVRGVMNTEAFF.

V gene TRBV28 combines with J gene TRBJ1-5, with 7 positions matching TRBD1. Germline V CDR1 and CDR2: MDHEN, SYDVKM. V was clipped by 6 bases and J by 7 bases; unmatched bases: 9. The CDR3 sequence is 14 residues long. The CDR3 region is CASRPGTVAQPQHF. CDR3 nucleotide sequence: TGTGCCAGCAGACCCGGGACAGTCGCCCAGCCCCAGCATTTT.

The V call is TRBV9, the J call TRBJ2-3, with TRBD1 identical over 10 bases. The CDR3 runs to 15 residues. CDR1 SGDLS and CDR2 YYNGEE come from the germline V gene. Losses at the gene ends were 3 bases for V and 0 bases for J; bases not matched to a gene: 1. The CDR3 is CASSEGQGSTDTQYF. The CDR3 DNA follows: TGTGCCAGCAGCGAGGGACAGGGGAGCACAGATACGCAGTATTTT.

This clone was recorded once. This rearrangement joins TRBV28 to TRBJ2-2, with a tentative D call TRBD2 (6 bases). CDR1 and CDR2 (germline): MDHEN, SYDVKM. This CDR3 comprises 13 residues. V lost 5 bases and J 6 bases, leaving 10 bases between the germline ends. This CDR3 is CASSLTSPGELFF. The CDR3 DNA sequence: TGTGCCAGCAGTCTTACTAGCCCCGGGGAGCTGTTTTTT.

This chain links TRBV29-1 with TRBJ2-5; D may be TRBD1 (5 bases). Per germline, CDR1 SQVTM and CDR2 ANQGSEA. V was clipped by 7 bases and J by 7 bases, with 22 bases between them. The length of the CDR3 is 14 residues. The CDR3 region has the DNA TGCAGCGCCGCCCAGGGTAGGACCGAAGGGACCCAGTACTTC. It encodes CSAAQGRTEGTQYF. Full variable domain (missing parts from reference TRBV29-1 and TRBJ2-5): SAVISQKPSRDICQRGTSLTIQCQVDSQVTMMFWYRQQPGQSLTLIATANQGSEATYESGFVIDKFPISRPNLTFSTLTVSNMSPEDSSIYLCSAAQGRTEGTQYFGPGTRLLVL.

The chain is built from TRBV18 and TRBJ2-1, with D tentatively TRBD2 (5 bases). V was trimmed by 4 bases and J by 0 bases, leaving 10 bases between them. Germline CDR1 reads KGHSH; CDR2 reads LQKENI. The CDR3 extends over 15 amino acids. The CDR3 sequence is CASSLQGSSYNEQFF. CDR3 nucleotides: TGTGCCAGCTCACTTCAAGGGAGCTCCTACAATGAGCAGTTCTTC.

This chain links TRBV19 with TRBJ2-1; TRBD2 agrees at 10 bases. Losses at the gene ends were 5 bases for V and 6 bases for J; bases not matched to a gene: 7. CDR3 length: 15 amino acids. The germline V gene encodes CDR1 LNHDA and CDR2 SQIVND (reference sequence). CDR3 region: CASSPRLAGFNEQFF. CDR3 bases: TGTGCCAGTAGTCCGCGACTAGCGGGTTTCAATGAGCAGTTCTTC. Looking up the rest from reference TRBV19 and TRBJ2-1 gives the full variable domain: DGGITQSPKYLFRKEGQNVTLSCEQNLNHDAMYWYRQDPGQGLRLIYYSQIVNDFQKGDIAEGYSVSREKKESFPLTVTSAQKNPTAFYLCASSPRLAGFNEQFFGPGTRLTVL.